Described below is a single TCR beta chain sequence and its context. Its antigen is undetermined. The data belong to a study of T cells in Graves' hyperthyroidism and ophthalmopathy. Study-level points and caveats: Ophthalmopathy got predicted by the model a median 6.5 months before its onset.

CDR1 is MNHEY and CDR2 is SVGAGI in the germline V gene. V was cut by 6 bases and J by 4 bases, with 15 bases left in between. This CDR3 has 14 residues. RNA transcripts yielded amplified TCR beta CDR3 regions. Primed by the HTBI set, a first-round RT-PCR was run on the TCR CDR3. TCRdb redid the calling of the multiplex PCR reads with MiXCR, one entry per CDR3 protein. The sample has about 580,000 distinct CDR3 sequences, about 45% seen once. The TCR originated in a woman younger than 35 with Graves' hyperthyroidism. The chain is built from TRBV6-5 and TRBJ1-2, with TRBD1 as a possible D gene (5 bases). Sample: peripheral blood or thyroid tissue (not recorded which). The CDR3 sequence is CASSPGGVGYGYTF. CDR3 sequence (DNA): TGTGCCAGCAGCCCTGGGGGGGTAGGCTATGGCTACACCTTC.